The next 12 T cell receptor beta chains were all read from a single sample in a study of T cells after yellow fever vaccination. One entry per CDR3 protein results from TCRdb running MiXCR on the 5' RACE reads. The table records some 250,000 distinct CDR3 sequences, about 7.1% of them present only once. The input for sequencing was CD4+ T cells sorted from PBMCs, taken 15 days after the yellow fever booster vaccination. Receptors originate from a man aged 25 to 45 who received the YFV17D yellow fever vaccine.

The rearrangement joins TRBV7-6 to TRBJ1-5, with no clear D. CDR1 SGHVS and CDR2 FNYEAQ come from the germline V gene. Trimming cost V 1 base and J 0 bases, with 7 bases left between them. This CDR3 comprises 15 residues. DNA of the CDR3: TGTGCCAGCAGCTTAGGAATCAGTAGCAATCAGCCCCAGCATTTT. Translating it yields CASSLGISSNQPQHF.

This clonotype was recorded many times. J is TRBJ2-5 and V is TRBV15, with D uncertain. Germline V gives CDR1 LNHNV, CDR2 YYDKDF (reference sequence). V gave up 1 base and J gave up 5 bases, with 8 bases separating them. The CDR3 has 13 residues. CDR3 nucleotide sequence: TGTGCCACCAGCAGAGGGAGTGGGGAGACCCAGTACTTC. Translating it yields CATSRGSGETQYF.

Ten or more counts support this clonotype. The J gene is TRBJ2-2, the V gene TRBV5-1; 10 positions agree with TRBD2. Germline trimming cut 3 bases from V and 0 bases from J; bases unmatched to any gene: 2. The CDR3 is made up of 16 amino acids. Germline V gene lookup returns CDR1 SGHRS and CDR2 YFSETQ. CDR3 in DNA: TGCGCCAGCAGCTGGACTAGCGGCGCGAACACCGGGGAGCTGTTTTTT. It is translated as CASSWTSGANTGELFF.

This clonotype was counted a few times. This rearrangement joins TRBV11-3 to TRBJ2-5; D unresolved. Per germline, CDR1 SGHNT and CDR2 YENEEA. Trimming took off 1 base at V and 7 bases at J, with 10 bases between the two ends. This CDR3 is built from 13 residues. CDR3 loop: CASSLGGPGTQYF. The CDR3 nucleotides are TGTGCCAGCAGCTTAGGCGGTCCTGGGACCCAGTACTTC.

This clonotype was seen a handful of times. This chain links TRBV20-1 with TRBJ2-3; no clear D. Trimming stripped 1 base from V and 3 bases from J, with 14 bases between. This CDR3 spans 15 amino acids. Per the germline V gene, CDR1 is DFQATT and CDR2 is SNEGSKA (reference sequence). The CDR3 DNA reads TGCAGTGCTAGAGTCCTCCTCCTGACAACAGATACGCAGTATTTT. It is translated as CSARVLLLTTDTQYF.

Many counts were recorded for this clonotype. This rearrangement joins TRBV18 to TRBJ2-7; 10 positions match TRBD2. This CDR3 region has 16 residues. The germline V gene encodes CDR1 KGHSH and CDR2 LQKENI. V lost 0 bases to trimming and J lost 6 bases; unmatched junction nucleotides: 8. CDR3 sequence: CASSPPASGSFFEQYF. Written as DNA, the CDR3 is TGTGCCAGCTCACCACCCGCTAGCGGGAGTTTCTTCGAGCAGTACTTC.

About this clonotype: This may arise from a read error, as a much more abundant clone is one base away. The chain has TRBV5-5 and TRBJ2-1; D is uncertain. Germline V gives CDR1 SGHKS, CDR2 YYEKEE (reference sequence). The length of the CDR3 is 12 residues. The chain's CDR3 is CAISRVAYEQFF. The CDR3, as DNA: TGTGCCATCAGCCGCGTAGCCTATGAGCAGTTCTTC. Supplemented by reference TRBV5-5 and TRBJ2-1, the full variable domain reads DAGVTQSPTHLIKTRGQQVTLRCSPISGHKSVSWYQQVLGQGPQFIFQYYEKEERGRGNFPDRFSARQFPNYSSELNVNALLLGDSALYLCAISRVAYEQFFGPGTRLTVL.

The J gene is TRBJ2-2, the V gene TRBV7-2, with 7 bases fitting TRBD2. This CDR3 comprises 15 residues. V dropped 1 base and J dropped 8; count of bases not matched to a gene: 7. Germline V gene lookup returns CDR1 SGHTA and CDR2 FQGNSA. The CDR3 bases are TGTGCCAGCAGCTTAGAGGCGGGAGCTGCTGGGGAGCTGTTTTTT. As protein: CASSLEAGAAGELFF.

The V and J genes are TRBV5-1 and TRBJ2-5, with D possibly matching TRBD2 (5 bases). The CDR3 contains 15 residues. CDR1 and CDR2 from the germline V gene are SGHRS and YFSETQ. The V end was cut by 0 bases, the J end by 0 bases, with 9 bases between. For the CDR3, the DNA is TGCGCCAGCAGCTTGGAGGCCGGGAACCAAGAGACCCAGTACTTC. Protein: CASSLEAGNQETQYF.

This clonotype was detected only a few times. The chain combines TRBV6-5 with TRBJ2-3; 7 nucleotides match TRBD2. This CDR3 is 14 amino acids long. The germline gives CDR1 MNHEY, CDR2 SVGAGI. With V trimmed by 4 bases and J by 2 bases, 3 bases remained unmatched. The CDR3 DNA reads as TGTGCCAGCAGTTCAGCGGGGCACACAGATACGCAGTATTTT. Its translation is CASSSAGHTDTQYF.

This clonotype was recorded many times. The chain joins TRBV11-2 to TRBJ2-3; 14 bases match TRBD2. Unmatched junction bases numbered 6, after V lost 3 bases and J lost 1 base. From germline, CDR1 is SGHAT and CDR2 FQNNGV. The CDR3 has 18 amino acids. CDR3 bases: TGTGCCAGCAGCTTCGGACTAGCGGGAGGCGCCGGCACAGATACGCAGTATTTT. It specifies CASSFGLAGGAGTDTQYF.

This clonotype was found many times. Here the CDR3 DNA reads TGTGCCAGCAGTATGGACAGGGGTTACGAGCAGTACTTC. Its translation is CASSMDRGYEQYF. The rearrangement uses TRBV27 and TRBJ2-7, with 9 bases identical to TRBD1. The germline V gene has CDR1 MNHEY and CDR2 SMNVEV (reference sequence). The CDR3 sequence is 13 residues long. After removal of 5 bases from V and 4 bases from J, the junction contained 3 bases not matched to a gene.